This TCR beta chain was captured in a study of blood T cell repertoires in COVID-19. On the study more broadly: T cells, B-cell-depleted T cells, or PBMCs provided the cDNA or gDNA that served as material.

This clone was detected only once. In the source study's methods: Amplification with reference gene primers provided the estimates of nucleated cell counts. Method: immunoSEQ multiplex PCR; TCRdb's copy keeps in-frame clones and lacks some. The V and J calls and clone size are taken from that table; D and trimming were inferred from the DNA. The repertoire holds roughly 250,000 clones, with roughly four fifths as singletons. The receptor comes from an elderly woman with acute or convalescent COVID-19. The sequenced sample consisted of peripheral blood.

The CDR3 protein is CASSSRDILPADTQYF. The DNA for the CDR3 is TGTGCCAGCAGTAGCCGGGACATCCTTCCGGCAGATACGCAGTATTTT. This chain links TRBV28 with TRBJ2-3; perhaps TRBD1 as D (6 bases). V was clipped by 5 bases and J by 4 bases, with 19 bases between them. The CDR3 contains 16 residues. Germline CDR1 is MDHEN and CDR2 is SYDVKM.